This T cell receptor beta chain was recorded in a study of T cell responses to AZD1222 COVID-19 vaccine. Study-wide results and limits: Two AZD1222 administrations were followed by greater Spike-specific TCR breadth and depth. Just a handful of AZD1222 recipients tested seropositive at baseline.

Sequencing was performed with immunoSEQ multiplex PCR; in TCRdb, only in-frame clones are kept and a portion is missing. The sample comprises approximately 120,000 clones, approximately 88% of which are singletons, and 9.5% to 15% rests with the top ten. Trimming shortened V by 0 bases and J by 4 bases, and 10 bases separated the two germline ends. CDR3 length: 15 residues. The V gene's germline CDR1 is PRHDT and CDR2 FYEKMQ (reference sequence). Regarding this clone: Its antigen is not known.

The TCR was taken from an adult in good health. Here the sequenced sample was peripheral blood, taken on day 0 of MenACWY control vaccination. The chain employs TRBV13 and TRBJ2-1; tentative D call: TRBD2 (5 bases). CDR3 in amino acids: CASSLGAGPYNEQFF. CDR3 DNA: TGTGCCAGCAGCTTAGGCGCGGGCCCGTACAATGAGCAGTTCTTC.